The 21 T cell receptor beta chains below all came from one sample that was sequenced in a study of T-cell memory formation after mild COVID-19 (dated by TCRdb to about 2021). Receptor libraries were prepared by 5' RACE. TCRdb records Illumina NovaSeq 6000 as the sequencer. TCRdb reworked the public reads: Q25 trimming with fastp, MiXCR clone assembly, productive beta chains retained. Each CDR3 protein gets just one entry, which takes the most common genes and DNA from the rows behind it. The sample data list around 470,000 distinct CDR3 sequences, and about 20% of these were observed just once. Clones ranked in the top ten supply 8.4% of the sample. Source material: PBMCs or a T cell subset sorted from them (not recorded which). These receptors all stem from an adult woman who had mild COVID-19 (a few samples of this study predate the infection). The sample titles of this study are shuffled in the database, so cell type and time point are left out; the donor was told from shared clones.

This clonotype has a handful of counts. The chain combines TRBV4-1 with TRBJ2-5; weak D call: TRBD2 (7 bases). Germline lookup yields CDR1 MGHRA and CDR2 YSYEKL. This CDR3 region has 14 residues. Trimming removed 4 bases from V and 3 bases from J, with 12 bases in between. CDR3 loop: CASSPRGGEETQYF. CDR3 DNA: TGCGCCAGCAGCCCCAGAGGGGGGGAAGAGACCCAGTACTTC.

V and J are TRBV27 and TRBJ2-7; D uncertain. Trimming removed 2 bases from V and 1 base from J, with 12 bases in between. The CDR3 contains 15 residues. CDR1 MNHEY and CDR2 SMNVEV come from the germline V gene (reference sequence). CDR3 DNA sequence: TGTGCCAGCAGTTTAGGCCCGCTGGGGTCCTACGAGCAGTACTTC. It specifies CASSLGPLGSYEQYF.

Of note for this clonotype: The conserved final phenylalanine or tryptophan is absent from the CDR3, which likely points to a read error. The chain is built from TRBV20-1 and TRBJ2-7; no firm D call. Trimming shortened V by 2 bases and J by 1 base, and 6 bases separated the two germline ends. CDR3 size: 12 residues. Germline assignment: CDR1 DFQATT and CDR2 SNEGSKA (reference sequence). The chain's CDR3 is CSARRRSYEQYL. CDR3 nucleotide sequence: TGCAGTGCTAGACGCAGATCCTACGAGCAGTACTTG.

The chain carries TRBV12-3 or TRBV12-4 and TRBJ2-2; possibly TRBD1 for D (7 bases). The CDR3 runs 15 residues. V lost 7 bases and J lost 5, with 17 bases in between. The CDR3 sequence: CASIFRQGGTGELFF. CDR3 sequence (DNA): TGTGCCAGCATCTTCCGACAGGGAGGAACCGGGGAGCTGTTTTTT.

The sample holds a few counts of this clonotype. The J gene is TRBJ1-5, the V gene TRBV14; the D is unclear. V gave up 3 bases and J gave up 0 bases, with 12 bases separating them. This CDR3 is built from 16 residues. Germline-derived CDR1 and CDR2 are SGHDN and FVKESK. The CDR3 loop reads CASSQGREYSNQPQHF. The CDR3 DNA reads TGTGCCAGCAGCCAGGGTAGAGAATATAGCAATCAGCCCCAGCATTTT. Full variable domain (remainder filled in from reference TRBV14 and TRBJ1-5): EAGVTQFPSHSVIEKGQTVTLRCDPISGHDNLYWYRRVMGKEIKFLLHFVKESKQDESGMPNNRFLAERTGGTYSTLKVQPAELEDSGVYFCASSQGREYSNQPQHFGDGTRLSIL.

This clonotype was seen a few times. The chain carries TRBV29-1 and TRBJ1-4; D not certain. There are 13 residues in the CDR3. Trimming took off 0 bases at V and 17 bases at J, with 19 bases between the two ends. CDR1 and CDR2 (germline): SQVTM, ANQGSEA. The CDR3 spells CSVEDPSVKACFF. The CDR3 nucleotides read TGCAGCGTTGAAGATCCCTCCGTAAAGGCGTGTTTTTTT.

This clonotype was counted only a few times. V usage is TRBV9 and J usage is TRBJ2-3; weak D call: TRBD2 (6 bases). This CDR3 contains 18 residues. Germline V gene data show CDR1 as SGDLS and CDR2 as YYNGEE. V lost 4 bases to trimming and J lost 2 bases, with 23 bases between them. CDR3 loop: CASSPIVGGTRATDTQYF. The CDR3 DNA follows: TGTGCCAGCAGCCCAATAGTGGGAGGTACTAGGGCCACAGATACGCAGTATTTT. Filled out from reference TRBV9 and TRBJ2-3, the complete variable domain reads DSGVTQTPKHLITATGQRVTLRCSPRSGDLSVYWYQQSLDQGLQFLIQYYNGEERAKGNILERFSAQQFPDLHSELNLSSLELGDSALYFCASSPIVGGTRATDTQYFGPGTRLTVL.

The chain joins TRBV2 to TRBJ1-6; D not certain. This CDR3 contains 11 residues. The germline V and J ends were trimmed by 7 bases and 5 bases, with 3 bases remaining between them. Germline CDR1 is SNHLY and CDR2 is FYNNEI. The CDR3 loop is CASKDNSPLHF. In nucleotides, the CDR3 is TGTGCCAGCAAGGATAATTCACCCCTCCACTTT.

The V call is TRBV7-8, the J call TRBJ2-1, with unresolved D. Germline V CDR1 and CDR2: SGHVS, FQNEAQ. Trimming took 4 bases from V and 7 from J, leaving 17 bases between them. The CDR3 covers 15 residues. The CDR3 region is CASSSGLPGDNEQFF. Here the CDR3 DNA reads TGTGCCAGCAGCTCAGGCCTGCCGGGTGATAATGAGCAGTTCTTC.

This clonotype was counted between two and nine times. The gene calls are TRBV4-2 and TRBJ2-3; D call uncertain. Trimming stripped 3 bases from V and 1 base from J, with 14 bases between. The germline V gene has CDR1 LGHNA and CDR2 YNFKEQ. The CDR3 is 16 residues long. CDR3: CASSQISVGGTDTQYF. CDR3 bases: TGTGCCAGCAGCCAGATCTCGGTTGGGGGCACAGATACGCAGTATTTT.

CDR3 sequence (DNA): TGTGCCAGCGGGCCGGATCCCGGGGAGCTGTTTTTT. This gives the protein CASGPDPGELFF. The rearrangement uses TRBV12-3 or TRBV12-4 and TRBJ2-2, with no clear D. Trimming pared 8 bases from V and 6 bases from J, leaving 10 bases between. The CDR3 loop spans 12 amino acids.

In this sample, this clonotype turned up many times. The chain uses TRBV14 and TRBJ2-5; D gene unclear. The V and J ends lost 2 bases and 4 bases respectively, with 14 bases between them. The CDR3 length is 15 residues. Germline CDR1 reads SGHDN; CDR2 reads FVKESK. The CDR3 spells CASSQRRGVRETQYF. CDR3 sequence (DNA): TGTGCCAGCAGCCAACGGCGTGGGGTCCGAGAGACCCAGTACTTC.

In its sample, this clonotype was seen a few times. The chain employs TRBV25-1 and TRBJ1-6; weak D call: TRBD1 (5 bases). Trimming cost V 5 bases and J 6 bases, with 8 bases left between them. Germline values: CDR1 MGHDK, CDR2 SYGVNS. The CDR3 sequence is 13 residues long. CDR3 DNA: TGTGCCAGCAGTCGGGACCCTAATTCACCCCTCCACTTT. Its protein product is CASSRDPNSPLHF.

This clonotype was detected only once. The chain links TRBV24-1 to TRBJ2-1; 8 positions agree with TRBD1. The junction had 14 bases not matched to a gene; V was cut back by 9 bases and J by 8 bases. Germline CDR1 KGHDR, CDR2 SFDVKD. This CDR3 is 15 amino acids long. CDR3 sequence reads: CATASRTGKGDEQFF. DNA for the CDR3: TGTGCCACCGCGAGTCGGACAGGGAAGGGCGATGAGCAGTTCTTC.

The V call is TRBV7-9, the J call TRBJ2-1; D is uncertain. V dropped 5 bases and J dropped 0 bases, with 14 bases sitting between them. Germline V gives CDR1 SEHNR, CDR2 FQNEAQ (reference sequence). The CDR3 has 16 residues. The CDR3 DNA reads TGTGCCAGCAGCCCGCCCTCCGAGGCCTCCTACAATGAGCAGTTCTTC. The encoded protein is CASSPPSEASYNEQFF.

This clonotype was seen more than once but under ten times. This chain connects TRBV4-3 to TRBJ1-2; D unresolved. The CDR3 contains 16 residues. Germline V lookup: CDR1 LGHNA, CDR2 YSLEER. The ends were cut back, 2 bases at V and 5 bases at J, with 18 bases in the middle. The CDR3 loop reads CASSQTLKGWEYGYTF. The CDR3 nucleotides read TGCGCCAGCAGCCAAACCCTTAAAGGGTGGGAGTATGGCTACACCTTC.

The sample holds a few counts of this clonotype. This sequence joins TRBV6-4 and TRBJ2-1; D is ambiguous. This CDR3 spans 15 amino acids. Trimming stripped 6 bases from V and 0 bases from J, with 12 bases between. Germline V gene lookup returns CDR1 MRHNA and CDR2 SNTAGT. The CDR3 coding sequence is TGTGCCAGCAGCGTACTACCCGGCTCCTACAATGAGCAGTTCTTC. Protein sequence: CASSVLPGSYNEQFF.

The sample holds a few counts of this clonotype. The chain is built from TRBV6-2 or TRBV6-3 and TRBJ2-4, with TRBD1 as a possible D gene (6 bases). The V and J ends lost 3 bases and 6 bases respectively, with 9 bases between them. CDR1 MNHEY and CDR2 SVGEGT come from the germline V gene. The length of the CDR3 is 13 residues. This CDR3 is CASSYTGRNIQYF. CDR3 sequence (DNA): TGTGCCAGCAGTTATACAGGGAGAAACATTCAGTACTTC.

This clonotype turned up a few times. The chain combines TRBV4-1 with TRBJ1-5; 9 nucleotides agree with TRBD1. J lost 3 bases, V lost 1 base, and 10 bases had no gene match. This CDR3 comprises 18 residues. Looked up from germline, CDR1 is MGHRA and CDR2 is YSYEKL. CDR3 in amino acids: CASSQGSLTGGNNQPQHF. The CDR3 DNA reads TGCGCCAGCAGCCAAGGAAGCCTAACAGGGGGCAACAATCAGCCCCAGCATTTT.

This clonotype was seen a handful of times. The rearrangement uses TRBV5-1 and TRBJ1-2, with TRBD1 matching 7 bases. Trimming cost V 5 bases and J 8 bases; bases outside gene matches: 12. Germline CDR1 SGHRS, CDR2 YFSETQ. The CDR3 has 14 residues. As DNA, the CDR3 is TGCGCCAGCAGAAGTGGTGGACAGGATACGGGCTACACCTTC. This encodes CASRSGGQDTGYTF.

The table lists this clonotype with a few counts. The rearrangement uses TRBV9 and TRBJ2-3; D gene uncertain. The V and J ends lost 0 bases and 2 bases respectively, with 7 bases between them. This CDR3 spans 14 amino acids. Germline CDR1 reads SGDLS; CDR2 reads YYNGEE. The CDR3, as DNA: TGTGCCAGCAGCGTAGGGCCAGACACAGATACGCAGTATTTT. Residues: CASSVGPDTDTQYF.